This T cell receptor (beta chain) originates from a study of T-cell memory formation after mild COVID-19. Each CDR3 protein gets one entry after TCRdb re-called the 5' RACE reads with MiXCR. The sample records hundreds of thousands of distinct CDR3 sequences, roughly 15% being singletons. Trimming left V 7 bases short and J 1 base short, with 13 bases between. CDR1 is MNHNS and CDR2 is SASEGT in the germline V gene. This CDR3 is built from 14 residues. This clonotype has only a few counts. The chain couples TRBV6-1 to TRBJ1-1; tentatively, D is TRBD1 (5 bases). The sequenced material came from PBMCs or a T cell subset sorted from them (not recorded which). The sequence was obtained from a young man who had mild COVID-19 (a few samples of this study predate the infection). Cell type and time point are not known. This chain's CDR3 is CASISPRENTEAFF. The DNA of the CDR3 is TGTGCCAGCATTTCCCCCAGGGAGAACACTGAAGCTTTCTTT.